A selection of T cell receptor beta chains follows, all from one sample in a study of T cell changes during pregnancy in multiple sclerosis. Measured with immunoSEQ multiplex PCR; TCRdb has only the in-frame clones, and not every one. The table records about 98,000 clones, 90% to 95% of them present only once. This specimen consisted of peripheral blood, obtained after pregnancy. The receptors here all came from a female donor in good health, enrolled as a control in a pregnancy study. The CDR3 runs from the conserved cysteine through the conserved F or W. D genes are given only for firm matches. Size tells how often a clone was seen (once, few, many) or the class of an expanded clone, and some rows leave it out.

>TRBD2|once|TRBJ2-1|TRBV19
TGTGCCAGTAGCGTACAGCGGGAGAGAAATGAGCAGTTCTTC
CASSVQRERNEQFF
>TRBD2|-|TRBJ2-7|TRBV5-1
TGCGCCAGCCGCGGGGGACTACATCTCTACGAGCAGTACTTC
CASRGGLHLYEQYF
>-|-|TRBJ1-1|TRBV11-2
TGTGCCAGCAGCCCACAAACAGGGATTAAAGCTTTCTTT
CASSPQTGIKAFF
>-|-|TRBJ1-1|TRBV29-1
TGCAGCGTTGTTGGGTCAGGGGTTATGACTGAAGCTTTCTTT
CSVVGSGVMTEAFF
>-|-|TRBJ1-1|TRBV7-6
TGTGCCAGCAGCTTACGGCCTTCAGGAGGGCTGAACACTGAAGCTTTCTTT
CASSLRPSGGLNTEAFF
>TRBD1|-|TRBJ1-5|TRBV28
TGTGCCAGCAGTTTTGGGGACAGGGTCAATCAGCCCCAGCATTTT
CASSFGDRVNQPQHF
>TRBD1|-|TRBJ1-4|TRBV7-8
TGTGCCAGCAGATCTAAGGACAGGAGGAGTGAAAAACTGTTTTTT
CASRSKDRRSEKLFF
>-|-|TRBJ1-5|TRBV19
TGTGCCCCCTCCGCGCGGGGGGGAGGTCAGCCCCAGCATTTT
CAPSARGGGQPQHF
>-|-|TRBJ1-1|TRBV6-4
TGTGCCAGCAGTGTCGGGGGTGGCAGGCCGCTTAGAAACGACACTGAAGCTTTCTTT
CASSVGGGRPLRNDTEAFF
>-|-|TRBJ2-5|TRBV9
TGTGCCAGCCGAGGACTTGGCCAAGAGACCCAGTACTTC
CASRGLGQETQYF
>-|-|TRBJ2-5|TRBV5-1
TGCGCCAGCAGCTTGAGGTCTCCGGCGGTACAAGAGACCCAGTACTTC
CASSLRSPAVQETQYF
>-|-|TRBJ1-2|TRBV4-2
-
CASSQVGQGTDYGHTF
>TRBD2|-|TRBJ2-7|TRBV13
TGTGCCAGCAGCAGGCGGGGGGCAGGGGAGGACGAGCAGTACTTC
CASSRRGAGEDEQYF
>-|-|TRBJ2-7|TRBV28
TGTGCCAGCAGTCTCCTCCTAGACGAGCAGTACTTC
CASSLLLDEQYF
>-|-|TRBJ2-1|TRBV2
TGTGCCAGCACGGAGCGGCGATACAATGAGCAGTTCTTC
CASTERRYNEQFF
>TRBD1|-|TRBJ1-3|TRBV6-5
TGTGCCAGCAGTTATGAGACAGGGCCGGGAAACACCATATATTTT
CASSYETGPGNTIYF
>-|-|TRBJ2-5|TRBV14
TGTGCCAGCAGCCAAGGGCCTAGGCGCGAGACCCAGTACTTC
CASSQGPRRETQYF
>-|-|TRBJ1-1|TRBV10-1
TGCGCCAGCAGTGGTTCTGGGAGAGCTGAAAGTAAGGGCAACACTGAAGCTTTCTTT
CASSGSGRAESKGNTEAFF
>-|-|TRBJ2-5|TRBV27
TGTGCCAGCAGCCCTTACAACCAAGAGACCCAGTACTTC
CASSPYNQETQYF
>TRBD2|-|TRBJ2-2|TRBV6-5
TGTGCCAGTAAGACCAGCGGGGCAAACACCGGGGAGCTGTTTTTT
CASKTSGANTGELFF
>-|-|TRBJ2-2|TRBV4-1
TGCGCCAGCAGCCCCTATTTCGGGGAGCTGTTTTTT
CASSPYFGELFF
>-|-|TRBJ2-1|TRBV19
TGTGCCAGTAGTCAGGGTTACAATGAGCAGTTCTTC
CASSQGYNEQFF
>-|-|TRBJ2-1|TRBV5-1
TGCGCCAGCAGGGGGGGAGACGACAATGAGCAGTTCTTC
CASRGGDDNEQFF
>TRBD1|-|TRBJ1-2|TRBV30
TGTGCCTGGAGTCCCAGGGACAGGGGGGGCTATGGCTACACCTTC
CAWSPRDRGGYGYTF
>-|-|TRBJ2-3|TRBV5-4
TGTGCCAGCAGCTACGGGTTTTCCACAGATACGCAGTATTTT
CASSYGFSTDTQYF
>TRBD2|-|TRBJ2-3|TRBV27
TGTGCCACCAGCGGGAGCGCAGATACGCAGTATTTT
CATSGSADTQYF
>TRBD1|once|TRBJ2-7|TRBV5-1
TGCGCCAGCAGCTTCCCGGGACAGGGAGCCGAGCAGTACTTC
CASSFPGQGAEQYF
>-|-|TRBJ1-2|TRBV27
TGTGCCAGCAGTTTACGACAGTCTCTCTATGGCTACACCTTC
CASSLRQSLYGYTF
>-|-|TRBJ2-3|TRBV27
TGTGCCAGCAGTTTAAGGGGTGGCACGCAGTATTTT
CASSLRGGTQYF
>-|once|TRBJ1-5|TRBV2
TGTGCCAGCAATGAACAGGTGGCAAGCAATCAGCCCCAGCATTTT
CASNEQVASNQPQHF
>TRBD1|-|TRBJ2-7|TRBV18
TGTGCCAGCTCACTCACCGGGACAGGGAGCTACGAGCAGTACTTC
CASSLTGTGSYEQYF
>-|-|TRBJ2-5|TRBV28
TGTGCCAGCAGTTTATTTCAGGGGCGGGCGGAGACCCAGTACTTC
CASSLFQGRAETQYF
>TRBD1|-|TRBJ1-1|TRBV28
TGTGCCAGCAGAGCGGGACAGGGGACTGAAGCTTTCTTT
CASRAGQGTEAFF
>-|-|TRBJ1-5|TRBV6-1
TGTGCCAGCAGAGGGACTTCCCGGCCCAATCAGCCCCAGCATTTT
CASRGTSRPNQPQHF
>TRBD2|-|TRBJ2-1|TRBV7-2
TGTGCCAGCAGCTTGGGACTAGCGGGAGGCGGTGTAGATGAGCAGTTCTTC
CASSLGLAGGGVDEQFF
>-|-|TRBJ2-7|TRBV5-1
TGCGCCAGCAGCTCGGGGATGATAGCGGTTGAGCAGTACTTC
CASSSGMIAVEQYF
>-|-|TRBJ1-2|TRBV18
TGTGCCAGCTCCTTCAGAGGAGCTAACTATGGCTACACCTTC
CASSFRGANYGYTF
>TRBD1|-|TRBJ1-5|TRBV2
TGTGCCAGCAGTAATAGCGGACAGGGCCATCAGCCCCAGCATTTT
CASSNSGQGHQPQHF
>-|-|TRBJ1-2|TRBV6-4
TGTGCCAGCAGTGACACCGGGGTTGGGTATGGCTACACCTTC
CASSDTGVGYGYTF
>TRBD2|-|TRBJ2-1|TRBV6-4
TGTGCCAGCAGTGACGAGACAGCGGGGATTAATGAGCAGTTCTTC
CASSDETAGINEQFF
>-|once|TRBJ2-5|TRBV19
TGTGCCAGTAGTATCGGGTCGACGGGAGAGACCCAGTACTTC
CASSIGSTGETQYF
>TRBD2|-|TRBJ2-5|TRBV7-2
TGTGCCAGCAGCCACGCGGTCGGGGGGGGGCCAGAGACCCAGTACTTC
CASSHAVGGGPETQYF
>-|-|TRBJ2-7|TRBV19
TGTGCCAGTAGTTTGGCGGCGCCATACGAGCAGTACTTC
CASSLAAPYEQYF
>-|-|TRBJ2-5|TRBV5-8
TGTGCCAGCAGCCTGGGTGGCGGGGCTCCAGAGACCCAGTACTTC
CASSLGGGAPETQYF
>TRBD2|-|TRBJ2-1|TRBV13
TGTGCCAGCCAAGCGGGAGGGCCTGTCAATGAGCAGTTCTTC
CASQAGGPVNEQFF